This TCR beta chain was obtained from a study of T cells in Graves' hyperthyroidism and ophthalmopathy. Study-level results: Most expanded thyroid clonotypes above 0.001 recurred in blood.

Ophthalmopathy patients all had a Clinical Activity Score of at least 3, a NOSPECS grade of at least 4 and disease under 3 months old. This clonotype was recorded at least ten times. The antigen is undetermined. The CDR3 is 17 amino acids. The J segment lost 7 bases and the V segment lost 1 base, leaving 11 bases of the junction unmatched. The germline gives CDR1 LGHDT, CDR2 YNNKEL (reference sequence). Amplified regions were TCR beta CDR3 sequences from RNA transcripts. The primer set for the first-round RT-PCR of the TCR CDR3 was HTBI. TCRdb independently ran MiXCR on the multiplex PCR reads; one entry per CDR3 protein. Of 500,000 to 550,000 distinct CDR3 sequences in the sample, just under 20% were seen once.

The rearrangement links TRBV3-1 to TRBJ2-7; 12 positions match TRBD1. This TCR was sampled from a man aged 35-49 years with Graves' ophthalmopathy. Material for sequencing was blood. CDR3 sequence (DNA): TGTGCCAGCAGCCAAGGTACCCCGGGACAGGGGGCGCAAGAGCAGTACTTC. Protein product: CASSQGTPGQGAQEQYF.